The 24 T cell receptor beta chains below all came from one sample that was sequenced in a study of shared T cell receptors in the human thymus. Assay used: immunoSEQ multiplex PCR; TCRdb lists only in-frame clones, some missing. The sample holds a few hundred thousand clones, approximately 95% seen once. The sequencing input was thymocytes. The receptors derive from a human donor.

The genes are TRBV28 and TRBJ1-2; D ambiguous. CDR1 MDHEN and CDR2 SYDVKM come from the germline V gene. V was clipped by 4 bases and J by 9 bases, with 12 bases between them. This CDR3 contains 12 residues. The CDR3 loop reads CASSSVAVSYTF. The DNA of the CDR3 is TGTGCCAGCAGTTCAGTAGCCGTTAGCTACACCTTC.

Note on this clone: Other DNA sequences in this sample translate to the same CDR3. The gene calls are TRBV7-6 and TRBJ2-5; D remains unclear. Trimming cost V 5 bases and J 2 bases, with 3 bases left between them. The V gene's germline CDR1 is SGHVS and CDR2 FNYEAQ. CDR3 size: 11 residues. The CDR3 here is CASSPQETQYF. CDR3 DNA sequence: TGTGCCAGCAGCCCTCAAGAGACCCAGTACTTC.

The chain uses TRBV4-1 and TRBJ2-7; perhaps D is TRBD1 or TRBD2 (5 bases each). Per the germline V gene, CDR1 is MGHRA and CDR2 is YSYEKL. The V end lost 0 bases, the J end lost 0 bases, and 18 bases lay between the germline ends. There are 18 residues in the CDR3. CDR3 sequence reads: CASSQDIAPPGTSYEQYF. The CDR3 DNA reads TGCGCCAGCAGCCAAGATATCGCTCCTCCTGGGACCTCCTACGAGCAGTACTTC.

The chain joins TRBV25-1 to TRBJ1-5; D remains unclear. The V and J ends lost 6 bases and 5 bases respectively, with 11 bases between them. Looked up from germline, CDR1 is MGHDK and CDR2 is SYGVNS. The CDR3 loop spans 13 amino acids. The CDR3 protein is CASRATEYQPQHF. CDR3 DNA sequence: TGTGCCAGCAGGGCGACGGAGTATCAGCCCCAGCATTTT.

This sequence joins TRBV9 and TRBJ1-2; TRBD1 agrees at 8 bases. The CDR3 extends over 15 amino acids. Trimming removed 0 bases from V and 7 bases from J; junction bases left unmatched: 8. Germline CDR1 SGDLS, CDR2 YYNGEE. The CDR3: CASSVARTGNAGYTF. In nucleotides, the CDR3 is TGTGCCAGCAGCGTAGCCAGGACAGGGAACGCTGGCTACACCTTC.

The V call is TRBV18, the J call TRBJ2-1; possible D gene TRBD2, 5 bases. The CDR3 totals 14 residues. CDR1 KGHSH and CDR2 LQKENI come from the germline V gene. The germline V and J ends were trimmed by 0 bases and 9 bases, with 12 bases remaining between them. The CDR3 protein is CASSPPGADAEQFF. The CDR3 DNA reads TGTGCCAGCTCACCACCAGGAGCGGACGCTGAGCAGTTCTTC.

The genes are TRBV5-1 and TRBJ2-7; TRBD1 agrees at 10 bases. There are 15 residues in the CDR3. CDR1 and CDR2 (germline): SGHRS, YFSETQ. Germline trimming cut 3 bases from V and 3 bases from J; bases unmatched to any gene: 6. CDR3: CASSWGTGVLYEQYF. The CDR3 nucleotides read TGCGCCAGCAGCTGGGGGACAGGGGTCCTCTACGAGCAGTACTTC.

V and J are TRBV19 and TRBJ1-4, with a possible D match to TRBD1 (5 bases). The CDR3 has 14 amino acids. The V and J ends lost 2 bases and 15 bases respectively, with 19 bases between them. Per germline, CDR1 LNHDA and CDR2 SQIVND (reference sequence). The CDR3 spells CASSIQIRTPKVFF. Written as DNA, the CDR3 is TGTGCCAGTAGTATACAAATCAGGACACCAAAGGTGTTTTTT.

This sequence joins TRBV23-1 and TRBJ2-6; possibly TRBD1 or TRBD2 for D (5 bases each). TRBV23-1 is designated an ORF whose function remains uncertain. This CDR3 has 17 residues. V lost 3 bases and J 0 bases, leaving 12 bases between the germline ends. CDR3 DNA: TGCGCCAGCAGTCAGGAAGGGGACGCCTCTGGGGCCAACGTCCTGACTTTC. Protein: CASSQEGDASGANVLTF.

This clone was detected once. This chain links TRBV15 with TRBJ2-1; TRBD1 matches 7 bases. Germline values: CDR1 LNHNV, CDR2 YYDKDF (reference sequence). The CDR3 spans 14 residues. Losses at the gene ends were 4 bases for V and 6 bases for J; bases not matched to a gene: 6. Written as DNA, the CDR3 is TGTGCCACCAGCACACAGGGGAGTTTCAATGAGCAGTTCTTC. Translated: CATSTQGSFNEQFF.

The chain is built from TRBV6-8 and TRBJ2-6, with 9 bases aligning to TRBD2. Looked up from germline, CDR1 is MNHGY and CDR2 is SAAAGT. The CDR3 spans 17 residues. J was trimmed by 0 bases and V by 8 bases; bases with no gene match: 8. The CDR3, as DNA: TGTGCCAGCGGGGCGGGAGGGCCCTTCTCTGGGGCCAACGTCCTGACTTTC. Its protein product is CASGAGGPFSGANVLTF.

V gene TRBV28 combines with J gene TRBJ2-1; weak D call: TRBD1 (6 bases). This CDR3 contains 16 residues. Looked up from germline, CDR1 is MDHEN and CDR2 is SYDVKM. Trimming pared 7 bases from V and 6 bases from J, leaving 22 bases between. CDR3 nucleotides: TGTGCCAGCAACAAAGTTAGAGGGGGTGGCTTCAATGAGCAGTTCTTC. It specifies CASNKVRGGGFNEQFF.

The V gene is TRBV7-9, the J gene TRBJ2-5; the D is unclear. This CDR3 has 16 residues. The V and J ends lost 0 bases and 1 base respectively, with 12 bases between them. Germline V gene lookup returns CDR1 SEHNR and CDR2 FQNEAQ (reference sequence). Here the CDR3 reads CASSLAPPFSQETQYF. The CDR3 nucleotides are TGTGCCAGCAGCTTAGCGCCTCCCTTCAGCCAAGAGACCCAGTACTTC.

Of note for this clone: One end of the junction does not line up with germline, which may come from a read error. The chain employs TRBV10-3 and TRBJ1-2, with TRBD1 matching 7 bases. Germline CDR1 is ENHRY and CDR2 is SYGVKD. The CDR3 runs to 19 residues. CDR3: CAIRGYGQATTRYNYRYTF. The CDR3 DNA reads TGTGCCATCAGAGGTTATGGACAGGCGACCACTCGCTATAACTATCGCTACACCTTC.

The V gene is TRBV28, the J gene TRBJ1-2; D remains unclear. Germline V gives CDR1 MDHEN, CDR2 SYDVKM. CDR3 length equals 11 residues. The V gene lost 8 bases and the J gene lost 4 bases, with 8 bases spanning the gap. The CDR3 here is CASLGAYGYTF. Written as DNA, the CDR3 is TGTGCCAGCTTGGGTGCCTATGGCTACACCTTC.

This chain connects TRBV7-9 to TRBJ2-7, with TRBD1 matching over 7 bases. V dropped 4 bases and J dropped 2; count of bases not matched to a gene: 8. The CDR3 covers 15 residues. In germline, CDR1 is SEHNR, CDR2 FQNEAQ (reference sequence). DNA of the CDR3: TGTGCCAGCAGCTCCAGACAGGGAGATACCTACGAGCAGTACTTC. Its translation: CASSSRQGDTYEQYF.

This chain connects TRBV30 to TRBJ1-1; no reliable D call. The CDR3 length is 13 residues. Germline V gene data show CDR1 as GTSNPN and CDR2 as SVGIG (reference sequence). The V end was cut by 5 bases, the J end by 2 bases, with 12 bases between. CDR3: CAWVDGVNTEAFF. Here the CDR3 DNA reads TGTGCCTGGGTCGATGGGGTAAACACTGAAGCTTTCTTT.

The rearrangement links TRBV28 to TRBJ2-1, with D unresolved. Trimming removed 5 bases from V and 6 bases from J, with 20 bases in between. CDR1 is MDHEN and CDR2 is SYDVKM in the germline V gene. This CDR3 spans 16 amino acids. CDR3 loop: CASSPSSRPSPNEQFF. The CDR3 coding sequence is TGTGCCAGCAGTCCGAGCTCTAGGCCCTCCCCCAATGAGCAGTTCTTC.

V and J are TRBV29-1 and TRBJ2-1; D is unresolved. Per germline, CDR1 SQVTM and CDR2 ANQGSEA. The CDR3 contains 15 residues. Deletions cut 0 bases from V and 0 bases from J, with 9 bases between. The CDR3 loop reads CSVEDSDGSYNEQFF. CDR3 nucleotides: TGCAGCGTTGAAGATTCGGACGGCTCCTACAATGAGCAGTTCTTC.

The rearrangement uses TRBV4-2 and TRBJ2-7; D possibly corresponds to TRBD2 (5 bases). V was cut by 3 bases and J by 1 base, with 13 bases left in between. CDR1 is LGHNA and CDR2 is YNFKEQ in the germline V gene. This CDR3 contains 15 residues. CDR3 in DNA: TGTGCCAGCAGCCATCGGACTTCACCATCCTACGAGCAGTACTTC. As protein: CASSHRTSPSYEQYF.

The chain links TRBV27 to TRBJ1-4; maybe TRBD1 (5 bases). The germline gives CDR1 MNHEY, CDR2 SMNVEV (reference sequence). V was clipped by 2 bases and J by 8 bases, with 15 bases between them. There are 15 residues in the CDR3. The CDR3 DNA is TGTGCCAGCAGTTTAGAGGGAGGGGAATACGAAAAACTGTTTTTT. Its protein product is CASSLEGGEYEKLFF. Looking up the rest from reference TRBV27 and TRBJ1-4 gives the full variable domain: EAQVTQNPRYLITVTGKKLTVTCSQNMNHEYMSWYRQDPGLGLRQIYYSMNVEVTDKGDVPEGYKVSRKEKRNFPLILESPSPNQTSLYFCASSLEGGEYEKLFFGSGTQLSVL.

The rearrangement uses TRBV28 and TRBJ1-1, with TRBD1 as a possible D gene (6 bases). The CDR3 has 16 residues. From germline, CDR1 is MDHEN and CDR2 SYDVKM. CDR3 bases: TGTGCTGCGGGAATGGCGGCAGGGGAAGTGAACACTGAAGCTTTCTTT. This encodes CAAGMAAGEVNTEAFF.

The J gene is TRBJ2-7, the V gene TRBV23-1; D is unresolved. TRBV23-1 is recorded as an ORF, its role being uncertain. CDR3 length equals 13 residues. Between the trimmed V and J ends, which lost 6 bases and 1 base, there was a span of 10 bases. DNA for the CDR3: TGCGCCAGCAGCCAACGGCCGTCCTACGAGCAGTACTTC. Translating it yields CASSQRPSYEQYF.

J is TRBJ1-2 and V is TRBV28; D unresolved. Looked up from germline, CDR1 is MDHEN and CDR2 is SYDVKM. This CDR3 has 18 residues. V lost 5 bases and J 3 bases, leaving 25 bases between the germline ends. CDR3 nucleotide sequence: TGTGCCAGCAGTCATGCGATTATTCCTTGGAGTGGCCACTATGGCTACACCTTC. This codes for CASSHAIIPWSGHYGYTF.